Reported below is one T cell receptor beta chain. Its antigen is currently not known. Base-call qualities are not available, and no considerably larger clone is one nucleotide away. The sample comes from a study of blood T cell repertoires in COVID-19 (dated by TCRdb to 2020 to 2022). In the study overall: Samples from collaborators originated in the United States, Italy and Spain and spanned both the acute and convalescent phases of COVID-19. HLA class I and class II types, where available, came from metadata supplied by the sample provider rather than from assay-based typing. The dataset comprised deeply sampled blood TCRbeta repertoires from subjects exposed to, actively infected with, or recovered from COVID-19. The repertoires were released in a freely available public database intended as a resource for research on the immune response to SARS-CoV-2. Samples came from the ongoing ImmuneRACE study (first 160 participants) plus 1,254 subjects from 6 global collaborators. The prospective study material was composed of cDNA or gDNA derived from T cells, B-cell-depleted T cells, or PBMCs. The sample metadata nearly always contained a de-identified subject ID, COVID-19 status, age in years and sex.

The immunoSEQ Assay, a bias-controlled multiplex PCR, was used to amplify TCRbeta CDR3 regions from genomic DNA. In the authors' own workflow: Within the assay, amplification of reference gene primers was used to estimate how many nucleated cells each sample contained. To quantify the absolute abundance of each unique TCRbeta CDR3 rearrangement, sequence reads were collapsed and filtered. For each sample, productive Simpson clonality was calculated as the square root of Simpson's diversity index over productive rearrangements. Held by TCRdb, this immuneACCESS table contains in-frame sequences only and omits some clones. Under half of the omission traces to an unresolved V gene where checked; the cause of the rest is unknown. For V, J and clone size, that table is used; D and trimming come from the DNA. This sample lists some 300,000 clones; roughly nine tenths were detected once. The ten largest account for approximately 2.9% of the sample.

In the prospective study, participants were about 18 to 100 years old, resided in fewer than 25 geographic areas of the United States, and were enrolled through a virtual design. Cohort assignment in the prospective study relied on participant-reported clinical history from a screening survey and a study questionnaire. Exposed participants had been in contact, within 2 weeks of entering the study, with a person who had a PCR-confirmed or clinician-diagnosed case of COVID-19. In the prospective study, whole blood, serum and a nasopharyngeal or oropharyngeal swab were collected from each participant by mobile phlebotomists. Over a roughly two-month period, participants in the prospective study had the option of providing additional blood draws and questionnaires. Prospective study blood samples were shipped either frozen or at room temperature before DNA extraction. Overall study results and their limits: The amount of clinical and demographic metadata varied by source and participant and was provided uncurated.

The CDR3 has 14 amino acids, counting the end cysteine and phenylalanine. The DNA shown is the 42-base CDR3, in frame from base 1. For CDR1 and CDR2, the germline V gene lists MNHEY and SVGAGI. Trimmed from V: 6 bases; trimmed from J: 5 bases; junction bases lacking a gene match: 9. Sequencing input: PBMCs or T cells enriched from blood (not recorded which). This sequence uses TRBV6-5 and TRBJ1-2, and 7 bases in between align with TRBD1. The clonotype comes from a woman aged 45-59 years who had been exposed to COVID-19. CDR3 sequence: CASRGDSRHYGYTF. The DNA is as follows: TGTGCCAGCAGAGGGGACAGCCGTCATTATGGCTACACCTTC.